This TCR beta chain is from a study of blood T cell repertoires in COVID-19. In the study overall: Collection of acute and convalescent COVID-19 samples took place in the United States, Italy and Spain. Sample material is recorded as cDNA or gDNA derived from T cells, B-cell-depleted T cells, or PBMCs.

This clone appeared once. Original processing notes: The authors estimated nucleated cell counts from reference gene primer amplification. Sequencing was performed with immunoSEQ multiplex PCR; in TCRdb, only in-frame clones are kept and a portion is missing. Clone size and V and J calls were adopted from that table, with D and trimming inferred from the DNA. The table shows roughly 150,000 clones, with 80% to 90% occurring only once. Sequencing input: peripheral blood. The receptor was derived from a woman aged 55-70 years with active COVID-19.

The DNA for the CDR3 is TGTGCCAGCAGTGGGCTGATAGACTATGGCTACACCTTC. It encodes CASSGLIDYGYTF. J is TRBJ1-2 and V is TRBV7-2; no clear D gene. This CDR3 spans 13 amino acids. The ends were cut back, 6 bases at V and 3 bases at J, with 11 bases in the middle. The germline gives CDR1 SGHTA, CDR2 FQGNSA. The full variable domain, in which reference TRBV7-2 and TRBJ1-2 provide the parts outside the CDR3, is GAGVSQSPSNKVTEKGKDVELRCDPISGHTALYWYRQSLGQGLEFLIYFQGNSAPDKSGLPSDRFSAERTGGSVSTLTIQRTQQEDSAVYLCASSGLIDYGYTFGSGTRLTVV.